This entry is about one TCR beta chain. The antigen is not known. Only in-frame clones appear in the TCRdb table, and some are missing; sequencing was by immunoSEQ multiplex PCR. The data show some 37,000 clones, 89% seen once. V was cut by 0 bases and J by 6 bases, with 11 bases left in between. The germline V gene has CDR1 LGHNA and CDR2 YNFKEQ. The length of the CDR3 is 14 residues. These data belong to a study of neoadjuvant nivolumab and ipilimumab in lung cancer. Study outcomes and limitations: Pathologic regression was not significantly tied to TCR clonality.

The rearrangement links TRBV4-2 to TRBJ1-2; D not resolved. This receptor was taken from an adult with non-small cell lung cancer. This sample comprised peripheral blood, obtained before neoadjuvant nivolumab, alone or with ipilimumab. DNA for the CDR3: TGTGCCAGCAGCCAAGATTTTTCGGCCAATGGCTACACCTTC. Its protein is CASSQDFSANGYTF.